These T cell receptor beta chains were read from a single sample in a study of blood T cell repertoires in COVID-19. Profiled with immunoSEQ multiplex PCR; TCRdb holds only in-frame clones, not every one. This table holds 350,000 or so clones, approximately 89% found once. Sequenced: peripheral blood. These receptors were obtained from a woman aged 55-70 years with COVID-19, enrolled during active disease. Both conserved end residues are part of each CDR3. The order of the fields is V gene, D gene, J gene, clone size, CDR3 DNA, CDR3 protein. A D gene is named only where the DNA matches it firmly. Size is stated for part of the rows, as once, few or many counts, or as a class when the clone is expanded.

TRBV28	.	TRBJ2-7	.	TGTGCCAGCAGTTTTGAAGGGAGCTACGAGCAGTACTTC	CASSFEGSYEQYF
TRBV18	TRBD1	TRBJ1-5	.	TGTGCCAGCTCACCTCAGACAGGGGGCAATCAGCCCCAGCATTTT	CASSPQTGGNQPQHF
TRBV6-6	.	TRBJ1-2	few	TGTGCCAGCGAAAGGGTTAGGGGCTATGGCTACACCTTC	CASERVRGYGYTF
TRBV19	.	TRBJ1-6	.	TGTGCCAGTAGTATACAGGCAGATTCACCCCTCCACTTT	CASSIQADSPLHF
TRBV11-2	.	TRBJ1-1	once	TGTGCCAGCAGCTTCCAGGAGGTCACTGAAGCTTTCTTT	CASSFQEVTEAFF
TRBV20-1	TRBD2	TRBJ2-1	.	TGCAGTGCTAGTACTAGCGGGGGGAGGAGCTCCTACAATGAGCAGTTCTTC	CSASTSGGRSSYNEQFF
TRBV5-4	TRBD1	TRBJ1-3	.	TGTGCCAGCAGCTTCGGGACAGTGCCAGTAAGCTCTGGAAACACCATATATTTT	CASSFGTVPVSSGNTIYF
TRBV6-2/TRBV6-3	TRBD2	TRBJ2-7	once	TGTGCCAGCAGTAAACTAGCGGGGGGGCTCGAGCAGTACTTC	CASSKLAGGLEQYF
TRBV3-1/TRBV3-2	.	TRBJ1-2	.	TGTGCCAGCAGCCTCGAGCCCATCGGGAACTATGGCTACACCTTC	CASSLEPIGNYGYTF
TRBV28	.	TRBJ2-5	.	TGTGCCAGCAGTTTTAGGGGGAACCAAGAGACCCAGTACTTC	CASSFRGNQETQYF
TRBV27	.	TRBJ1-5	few	TGTGCCAGCAGTTTATTTGGGGGGAGCAATCAGCCCCAGCATTTT	CASSLFGGSNQPQHF
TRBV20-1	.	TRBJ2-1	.	TGCAGTGCTAGTACTAGCCAACGTATTGGGCAGTTCTTC	CSASTSQRIGQFF
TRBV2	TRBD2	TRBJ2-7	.	TGTGCCAGCCAAGGGACTAGCGGTTACGAGCAGTACTTC	CASQGTSGYEQYF
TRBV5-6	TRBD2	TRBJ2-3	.	TGTGCCAGCAGCTCCGCGGGGGGGCCAGGCGATACGCAGTATTTT	CASSSAGGPGDTQYF
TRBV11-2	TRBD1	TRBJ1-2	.	TGTGCCAGCAGCTTGGACAGGGGTGGGCACTATGGCTACACCTTC	CASSLDRGGHYGYTF
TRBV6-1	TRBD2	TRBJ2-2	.	TGTGCCAGCAGTGAAGCCACTAGCGGGGACGGCGGGGAGCTGTTTTTT	CASSEATSGDGGELFF
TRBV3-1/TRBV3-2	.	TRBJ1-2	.	TGTGCCAGCAGCCGGCGTCCGGGGAACGGCTACACCTTC	CASSRRPGNGYTF
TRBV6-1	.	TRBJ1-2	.	TGTGCCAGCAGTGAAGCGCCGGGTATAGACGGCTACACCTTC	CASSEAPGIDGYTF
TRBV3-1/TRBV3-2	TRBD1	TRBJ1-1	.	TGTGCCAGCAGCCAAGGTGTAAGGGACAGAGGGCTTGAAGCTTTCTTT	CASSQGVRDRGLEAFF
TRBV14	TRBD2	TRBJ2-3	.	TGTGCCAGCAGCCAACCCAGGATTAGCGGGGGGGTGTCAGATACGCAGTATTTT	CASSQPRISGGVSDTQYF
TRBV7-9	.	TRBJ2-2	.	TGTGCCAGCAGCTCTCCCCCAGGCCAGGGTCGGACCGGGGAGCTGTTTTTT	CASSSPPGQGRTGELFF
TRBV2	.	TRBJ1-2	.	TGTGCCAGCAGTGTCCGTTTTAACTATGGCTACACCTTC	CASSVRFNYGYTF
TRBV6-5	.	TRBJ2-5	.	TGTGCCAGCAGTTACTCGAGATATCCAGAGACCCAGTACTTC	CASSYSRYPETQYF
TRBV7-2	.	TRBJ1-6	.	TGTGCCAGCAGCTCAGCCGAGATATATAATTCACCCCTCCACTTT	CASSSAEIYNSPLHF
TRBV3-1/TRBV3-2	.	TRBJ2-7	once	TGTGCCAGCAGCCCTGACGAGGGCGAGCAGTACTTC	CASSPDEGEQYF
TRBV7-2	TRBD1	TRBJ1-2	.	TGTGCCAGCAGCTTAATCCTGAGGACAGGGGGGCATTATGGCTACACCTTC	CASSLILRTGGHYGYTF
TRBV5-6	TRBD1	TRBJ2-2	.	TGTGCCAGCAGCCCCGGGACAGACTACACCGGGGAGCTGTTTTTT	CASSPGTDYTGELFF
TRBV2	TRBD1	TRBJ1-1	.	TGTGCCAGCAGTGAGGCCCGGACAGGGGTCACTGAAGCTTTCTTT	CASSEARTGVTEAFF
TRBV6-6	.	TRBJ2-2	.	TGTGCCAGCAGTAAGGACAGAACCCCCGGGGAGCTGTTTTTT	CASSKDRTPGELFF
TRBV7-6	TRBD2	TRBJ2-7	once	TGTGCCAGCAGCCTACGTAGCGGGGGGGCCCGGGTTGGCGAGCAGTACTTC	CASSLRSGGARVGEQYF
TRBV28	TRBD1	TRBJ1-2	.	TGTGCCAGCAGTTTAGCTAGCGACAGGGGCTATGGCTACACCTTC	CASSLASDRGYGYTF
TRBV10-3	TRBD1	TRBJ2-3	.	TGTGCCATCAGCGAAGGGACAGGGAAAGCGGATACGCAGTATTTT	CAISEGTGKADTQYF
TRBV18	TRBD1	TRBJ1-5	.	TGTGCCAGCTCACCGGGACAGGGGCATCAGCCCCAGCATTTT	CASSPGQGHQPQHF
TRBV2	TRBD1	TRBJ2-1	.	TGTGCCAGCAGGGAAGGACAGGGGGCCTACAATGAGCAGTTCTTC	CASREGQGAYNEQFF